This entry is about one T cell receptor beta chain. Repertoires were generated with immunoSEQ multiplex PCR, while TCRdb's copy carries only in-frame clones and drops some. Seen here are over 25,000 clones, approximately 83% observed once, and the top ten hold 17%. This specimen belongs to a study of blood T cell repertoires in COVID-19. Study-wide context: The analysed material was cDNA or gDNA that came from T cells, B-cell-depleted T cells, or PBMCs.

Germline V gene data show CDR1 as SGHTA and CDR2 as FQGNSA. This CDR3 has 13 amino acids. Between the trimmed V and J ends, which lost 0 bases and 9 bases, there was a span of 9 bases. The source is a woman aged 55-69 years with active COVID-19. The sample comprised peripheral blood. The V gene is TRBV7-2, the J gene TRBJ2-1; D ambiguous. DNA for the CDR3: TGTGCCAGCAGCTTAGCCGTAGAAGTTGAGCAGTTCTTC. It is translated as CASSLAVEVEQFF.